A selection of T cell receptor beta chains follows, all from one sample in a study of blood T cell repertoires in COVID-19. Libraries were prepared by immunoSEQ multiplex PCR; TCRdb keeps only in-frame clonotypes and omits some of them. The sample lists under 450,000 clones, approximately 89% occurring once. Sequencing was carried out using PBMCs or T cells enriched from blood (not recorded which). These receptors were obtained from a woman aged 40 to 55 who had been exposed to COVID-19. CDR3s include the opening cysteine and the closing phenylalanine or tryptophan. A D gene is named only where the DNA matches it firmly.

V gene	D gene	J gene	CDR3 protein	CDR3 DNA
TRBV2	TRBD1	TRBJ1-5	CASHATGGNQPQHF	TGTGCCAGCCATGCTACAGGGGGCAATCAGCCCCAGCATTTT
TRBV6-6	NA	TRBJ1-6	CASSGQEVRPLHF	TGTGCCAGCAGTGGACAAGAGGTCCGGCCCCTCCACTTT
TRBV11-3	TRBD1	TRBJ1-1	CASSKGQGMNTEAFF	TGTGCCAGCAGCAAGGGACAGGGGATGAACACTGAAGCTTTCTTT
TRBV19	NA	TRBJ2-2	CASSTLQVVYTGELFF	TGTGCCAGTAGTACCTTACAAGTGGTTTACACCGGGGAGCTGTTTTTT
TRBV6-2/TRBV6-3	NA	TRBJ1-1	CASTPLDTPNTEAFF	TGTGCCAGCACCCCCCTTGACACCCCGAACACTGAAGCTTTCTTT
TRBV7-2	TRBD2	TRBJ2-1	CASSALAGGGYNEQFF	TGTGCCAGCAGCGCTCTAGCGGGAGGGGGCTACAATGAGCAGTTCTTC
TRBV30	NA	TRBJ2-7	CAWNPGGYEQYF	TGTGCCTGGAACCCGGGCGGGTACGAGCAGTACTTC
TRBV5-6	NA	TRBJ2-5	CASSLVGGGGETQYF	TGTGCCAGCAGCTTGGTTGGTGGGGGAGGAGAGACCCAGTACTTC
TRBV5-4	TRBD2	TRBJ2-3	CASGRVTGGKSTDTQYF	TGTGCCAGCGGCCGAGTAACGGGAGGAAAAAGTACAGATACGCAGTATTTT
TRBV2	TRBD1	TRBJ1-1	CASSEGFDRVRENTEAFF	TGTGCCAGCAGTGAAGGGTTTGACAGGGTAAGGGAGAACACTGAAGCTTTCTTT
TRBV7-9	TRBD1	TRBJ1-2	CASSLGGQEGDYGYTF	TGTGCCAGCAGCTTAGGGGGACAGGAGGGAGACTATGGCTACACCTTC
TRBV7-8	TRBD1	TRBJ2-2	CASSSPGQGNTGELFF	TGTGCCAGCAGTTCTCCGGGACAGGGGAACACCGGGGAGCTGTTTTTT
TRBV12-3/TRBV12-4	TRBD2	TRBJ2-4	CASRTSGGTIQYF	TGTGCCAGCAGAACTAGCGGCGGGACTATTCAGTACTTC